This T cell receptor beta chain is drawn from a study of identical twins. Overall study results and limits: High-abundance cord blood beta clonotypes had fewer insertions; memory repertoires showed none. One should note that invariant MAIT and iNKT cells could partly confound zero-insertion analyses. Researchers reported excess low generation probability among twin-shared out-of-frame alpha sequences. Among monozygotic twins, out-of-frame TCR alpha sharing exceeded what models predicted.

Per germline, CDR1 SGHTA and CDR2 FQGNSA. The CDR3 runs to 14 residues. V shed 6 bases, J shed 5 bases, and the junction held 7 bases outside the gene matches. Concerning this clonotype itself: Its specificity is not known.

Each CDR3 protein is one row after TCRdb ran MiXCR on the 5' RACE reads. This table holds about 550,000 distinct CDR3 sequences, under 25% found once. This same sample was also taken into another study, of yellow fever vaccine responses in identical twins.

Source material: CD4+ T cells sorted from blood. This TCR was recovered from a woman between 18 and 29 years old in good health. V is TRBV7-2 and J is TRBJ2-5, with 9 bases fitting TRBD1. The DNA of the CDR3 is TGTGCCAGCAGATCGAACAGGGGGCTCGAGACCCAGTACTTC. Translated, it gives CASRSNRGLETQYF.